Following are 3 T cell receptor beta chains from one sample sequenced in a study of T cell responses to AZD1222 COVID-19 vaccine. Assay: immunoSEQ multiplex PCR; the TCRdb copy retains only in-frame clones and omits some. The sample has about 110,000 clones; 70% to 90% are singletons. The sequences come from peripheral blood, collected 28 days after the second AZD1222 dose. These receptors all stem from an adult who received the AZD1222 COVID-19 vaccine.

V and J are TRBV29-1 and TRBJ2-1; 9 nucleotides agree with TRBD1. This CDR3 comprises 15 residues. Losses at the gene ends were 0 bases for V and 6 bases for J; bases not matched to a gene: 6. Germline CDR1 is SQVTM and CDR2 is ANQGSEA. This chain's CDR3 is CSVEDWDRVTNEQFF. CDR3 nucleotides: TGCAGCGTTGAAGATTGGGACAGGGTCACCAATGAGCAGTTCTTC.

The V call is TRBV4-1, the J call TRBJ2-7; D is possibly TRBD1 or TRBD2 (5 bases each). The CDR3 totals 14 residues. Germline CDR1 reads MGHRA; CDR2 reads YSYEKL. The V end lost 4 bases, the J end lost 1 base, and 11 bases lay between the germline ends. In DNA, the CDR3 is TGCGCCAGCAGCCCAGAGGGGCAATCCTACGAGCAGTACTTC. Its protein product is CASSPEGQSYEQYF.

J is TRBJ1-2 and V is TRBV6-5; 12 nucleotides match TRBD1. The germline CDR1 and CDR2 sequences are MNHEY and SVGAGI. The CDR3 consists of 14 residues. V shed 6 bases, J shed 7 bases, and the junction held 6 bases outside the gene matches. This chain's CDR3 is CASSSGQGARGYTF. DNA of the CDR3: TGTGCCAGCAGCTCGGGACAGGGGGCGCGTGGCTACACCTTC.